Many counts were recorded for the clone carrying this T cell receptor beta chain. Its specificity is not known. TCRdb reprocessed the 5' RACE reads via MiXCR and lists one record per CDR3 protein. The sample includes 500,000 to 550,000 distinct CDR3 sequences, more than 9.5% seen only once; the top ten take 6.5% to 7%. Trimming cost V 0 bases and J 0 bases, with 7 bases left between them. CDR1 is SGHRS and CDR2 is YFSETQ in the germline V gene. The CDR3 extends over 15 amino acids. The entry originates in a study of CD8 T cells in ankylosing spondylitis. Overall study results and limits: Made up of eight highly homologous variants, a TCR beta motif appeared characteristic of ankylosing spondylitis blood.

Material for sequencing was blood, either unsorted or a sorted T cell fraction (not recorded which). The receptor's source is a male donor with ankylosing spondylitis. The chain has TRBV5-1 and TRBJ2-1, with D perhaps TRBD2 (6 bases). The CDR3, as DNA: TGCGCCAGCAGCTTGGACGGGAGCTCCTACAATGAGCAGTTCTTC. The encoded protein is CASSLDGSSYNEQFF.